The 2 T cell receptor beta chains reported below all come from one sample, sequenced in a study of read filtering for tumor transcriptome and immune sequencing. This library used around 400 ng RNA and molecular barcoded adaptors spanning alpha/delta and beta/gamma chains. A single record per CDR3 protein comes from TCRdb applying MiXCR to the reads. The table shows fewer than 30,000 distinct CDR3 sequences, with 14% occurring only once. The sample consisted of a population of CD138-negative cells sorted from bone marrow. The receptor set was obtained from a donor aged 40 or over with multiple myeloma.

This clonotype was seen ten or more times. The CDR3 DNA reads TGTGCCAGTATCGGTTTGGGGGCCTCGGACACCGGGGAGCTGTTTTTT. Its translation is CASIGLGASDTGELFF. The rearrangement uses TRBV6-1 and TRBJ2-2, with a tentative D call TRBD1 (6 bases). The CDR3 totals 16 residues. Germline CDR1 is MNHNS and CDR2 is SASEGT. V lost 9 bases, J lost 3 bases, and 20 bases lay in between.

This clonotype has a handful of counts. The junction and the germline gene differ at one end; a read error may be behind it. CDR3 sequence reads: CASSLRETRYF. The CDR3 DNA reads TGTGCCAGCAGCTTACGGGAGACCCGGTACTTC. The chain links TRBV7-9 to TRBJ2-5; possibly TRBD2 for D (6 bases). The CDR3 is 11 residues long. Germline CDR1 and CDR2: SEHNR and FQNEAQ (reference sequence).